This TCR beta chain was observed in a study of CD8 T cells in Susac syndrome. The CDR3 runs to 13 residues. V lost 6 bases to trimming and J lost 5 bases, with 13 bases between them. Germline lookup yields CDR1 SNHLY and CDR2 FYNNEI. An amount of RNA that ranged from about 0.45 to 1 ug was reverse transcribed with random hexamers. It was immunoSEQ multiplex PCR that amplified TCR beta CDR3 across 54 Vbeta and 13 Jbeta. TCRdb re-called the immunoSEQ multiplex PCR reads with MiXCR, one entry per CDR3 protein. This table has approximately 110,000 distinct CDR3 sequences, about 96% appearing once. Matched for age and sex, the controls were healthy donors. TEMRA cells were FACS-enriched and CD8+ and CD4+ T cells negatively isolated.

Sequences were obtained from CD4+ T cells from PBMCs. This clonotype was obtained from a human donor in good health. V and J are TRBV2 and TRBJ1-2; tentatively, D is TRBD1 (6 bases). The CDR3 sequence: CASRPGVGYGYTF. The CDR3 DNA follows: TGTGCCAGCAGGCCAGGGGTCGGGTATGGCTACACCTTC.